What follows are 20 T cell receptor beta chains derived from one specimen sequenced in a study of vaccination and CD4 T cells after COVID-19. Sequenced with the Oncomine TCR Beta short-read assay was DNA taken from cultured CD4+ T cells. One entry per CDR3 protein, called by TCRdb with MiXCR from the PCR reads. The table records fewer than 25,000 distinct CDR3 sequences, roughly 50% of them present only once. These receptors' antigens are unknown. Documented treatment: roughly ten-day PBMC culture with coronavirus spike peptide pools or control peptides (ViraFEST assay). Material: CD4+ T cells from blood, cultured in vitro. Receptor source: a human donor who had recovered from COVID-19.

This clonotype was observed a handful of times. The rearrangement links TRBV6-1 to TRBJ2-2; 12 bases are shared with TRBD2. This CDR3 has 16 amino acids. Trimming removed 5 bases from V and 6 bases from J; junction bases left unmatched: 7. Germline-derived CDR1 and CDR2 are MNHNS and SASEGT. The CDR3 loop is CASSRRLAGDAGELFF. CDR3 sequence (DNA): TGTGCCAGCAGTCGCCGACTAGCGGGAGATGCCGGGGAGCTGTTTTTT.

The rearrangement links TRBV19 to TRBJ2-5; 14 bases align to TRBD2. Germline CDR1 and CDR2: LNHDA and SQIVND (reference sequence). The V segment lost 5 bases and the J segment 3 bases; nucleotides outside the gene matches: 11. This CDR3 contains 18 residues. The CDR3 bases are TGTGCCAGTAGTGAGGGACTAGCGGGAGTTAGTGGTGAAGAGACCCAGTACTTC. Translated, it gives CASSEGLAGVSGEETQYF.

This rearrangement joins TRBV7-8 to TRBJ1-6, with D maybe TRBD1 (5 bases). Per the germline V gene, CDR1 is SGHVS and CDR2 is FQNEAQ. V was cut by 0 bases and J by 8 bases, with 11 bases left in between. This CDR3 has 15 residues. The CDR3 loop reads CASSLADGTYSPLHF. CDR3 DNA sequence: TGTGCCAGCAGCTTAGCCGACGGGACTTATTCACCCCTCCACTTT. Using reference TRBV7-8 and TRBJ1-6 for the parts outside the CDR3, the full variable domain is GAGVSQSPRYKVAKRGQDVALRCDPISGHVSLFWYQQALGQGPEFLTYFQNEAQLDKSGLPSDRFFAERPEGSVSTLKIQRTQQEDSAVYLCASSLADGTYSPLHFGNGTRLTVT.

The V gene is TRBV20-1, the J gene TRBJ2-7, with 7 bases fitting TRBD2. V lost 5 bases to trimming and J lost 3 bases; unmatched junction nucleotides: 7. Germline V gives CDR1 DFQATT, CDR2 SNEGSKA (reference sequence). There are 13 residues in the CDR3. CDR3 protein: CSADSGISYEQYF. In DNA form, the CDR3 reads TGCAGTGCTGACAGCGGGATAAGCTACGAGCAGTACTTC.

The chain has TRBV7-8 and TRBJ2-3; the match to TRBD2 covers 9 bases. The CDR3 has 16 amino acids. Germline CDR1 reads SGHVS; CDR2 reads FQNEAQ. V shed 5 bases, J shed 3 bases, and the junction held 9 bases outside the gene matches. CDR3 nucleotide sequence: TGTGCCAGCAGCCCCTCAAGGGCGGGAGGGACAGATACGCAGTATTTT. It is translated as CASSPSRAGGTDTQYF.

V and J are TRBV27 and TRBJ1-4, with D possibly being TRBD1 (5 bases). Trimming cost V 3 bases and J 3 bases, with 11 bases left between them. The germline V gene encodes CDR1 MNHEY and CDR2 SMNVEV (reference sequence). This CDR3 is built from 15 residues. CDR3 DNA: TGTGCCAGCAGTTTTGCCGGGACCTCTAATGAAAAACTGTTTTTT. Protein sequence: CASSFAGTSNEKLFF. The complete variable domain, with remaining parts taken from reference TRBV27 and TRBJ1-4, reads EAQVTQNPRYLITVTGKKLTVTCSQNMNHEYMSWYRQDPGLGLRQIYYSMNVEVTDKGDVPEGYKVSRKEKRNFPLILESPSPNQTSLYFCASSFAGTSNEKLFFGSGTQLSVL.

This clonotype occurred a few times. The chain couples TRBV6-1 to TRBJ1-6; TRBD1 matches at 9 bases. Trimming at V came to 6 bases and at J to 7 bases, leaving 4 bases not matched to a gene. This CDR3 contains 14 residues. Germline loops: CDR1 MNHNS, CDR2 SASEGT. The CDR3 sequence: CASSLDRGNSPLHF. CDR3 DNA: TGTGCCAGCAGCTTAGACAGGGGGAATTCACCCCTCCACTTT.

The V and J genes are TRBV6-1 and TRBJ2-7; 10 bases line up with TRBD1. Unmatched junction bases numbered 5, after V lost 5 bases and J lost 4 bases. Germline values: CDR1 MNHNS, CDR2 SASEGT. This CDR3 is built from 14 residues. The CDR3 region has the DNA TGTGCCAGCAGTCGAGCGGGACAGGGGTACGAGCAGTACTTC. It is translated as CASSRAGQGYEQYF.

The chain carries TRBV2 and TRBJ1-1; D possibly corresponds to TRBD1 (5 bases). V lost 3 bases to trimming and J lost 8 bases, with 16 bases between them. The germline CDR1 and CDR2 sequences are SNHLY and FYNNEI. The length of the CDR3 is 14 residues. The CDR3 reads CASSDFVGVLEAFF. Written as DNA, the CDR3 is TGTGCCAGCAGTGATTTTGTAGGGGTTTTGGAAGCTTTCTTT.

This clonotype occurred a few times. The rearrangement joins TRBV5-3 to TRBJ1-6, with D perhaps matching TRBD1 (6 bases). TRBV5-3 is an open reading frame whose function is uncertain. The ends were cut back, 0 bases at V and 9 bases at J, with 7 bases in the middle. The CDR3 spans 13 residues. CDR3 loop: CARSLDRASPLHF. The CDR3 nucleotides are TGTGCCAGAAGCTTGGACAGGGCTTCACCCCTCCACTTT.

The chain carries TRBV7-2 and TRBJ1-5, with no clear D. The CDR3 is 15 amino acids. The germline V gene has CDR1 SGHTA and CDR2 FQGNSA. Trimming shortened V by 5 bases and J by 4 bases, and 15 bases separated the two germline ends. This CDR3 is CASSDQSGSNQPQHF. CDR3 bases: TGTGCCAGCAGCGACCAAAGCGGTTCTAATCAGCCCCAGCATTTT.

This clonotype was observed a handful of times. The rearrangement joins TRBV7-2 to TRBJ2-4, with 8 bases lining up with TRBD1. With 4 bases clipped from V and 11 bases from J, the junction kept 13 bases outside the gene matches. Germline assignment: CDR1 SGHTA and CDR2 FQGNSA. The length of the CDR3 is 15 residues. CDR3 coding DNA: TGTGCCAGCAGCTCACACTCGTTGGGACAGGACGTTCAGTACTTC. This sequence encodes CASSSHSLGQDVQYF. Drawing the rest from reference TRBV7-2 and TRBJ2-4, the complete variable domain is GAGVSQSPSNKVTEKGKDVELRCDPISGHTALYWYRQSLGQGLEFLIYFQGNSAPDKSGLPSDRFSAERTGGSVSTLTIQRTQQEDSAVYLCASSSHSLGQDVQYFGAGTRLSVL.

This clonotype was seen once. This rearrangement joins TRBV29-1 to TRBJ2-5, with 10 bases matching TRBD2. There are 13 residues in the CDR3. Looked up from germline, CDR1 is SQVTM and CDR2 is ANQGSEA. V shed 5 bases and J 5 bases; nucleotides not matched to a gene: 5. CDR3: CSVRAGGLETQYF. DNA for the CDR3: TGCAGCGTTCGAGCGGGAGGGTTGGAGACCCAGTACTTC.

This clonotype showed up just a few times. The chain is built from TRBV6-2 or TRBV6-3 and TRBJ1-2, with D unclear. CDR1 MNHEY and CDR2 SVGEGT come from the germline V gene. The CDR3 loop spans 12 amino acids. V was pared by 2 bases and J by 8 bases, with 9 bases between. CDR3 amino acids: CASSYPWRGYTF. The CDR3 DNA follows: TGTGCCAGCAGTTACCCGTGGAGGGGCTACACCTTC.

This sequence joins TRBV20-1 and TRBJ2-1; TRBD2 agrees at 8 bases. CDR1 and CDR2 from the germline V gene are DFQATT and SNEGSKA (reference sequence). Unmatched junction bases numbered 1, after V lost 6 bases and J lost 3 bases. The CDR3 loop spans 12 amino acids. CDR3 DNA: TGCAGTGCCGCGGGAGGCTACAATGAGCAGTTCTTC. Its protein product is CSAAGGYNEQFF.

This rearrangement joins TRBV25-1 to TRBJ2-1; the D gene is possibly TRBD2 (5 bases). V shed 2 bases and J shed 0 bases, with 11 bases lying between them. The CDR3 is 16 residues long. Germline lookup yields CDR1 MGHDK and CDR2 SYGVNS. The chain's CDR3 is CASSEGSGSSYNEQFF. The CDR3 DNA reads as TGTGCCAGCAGTGAAGGTAGTGGGAGCTCCTACAATGAGCAGTTCTTC.

The chain couples TRBV19 to TRBJ1-5, with 7 bases matching TRBD1. The CDR3 contains 13 residues. The junction had 6 bases not matched to a gene; V was cut back by 8 bases and J by 5 bases. CDR1 and CDR2 (germline): LNHDA, SQIVND (reference sequence). The CDR3 protein is CASSRGWDQPQHF. In DNA form, the CDR3 reads TGTGCCAGTTCCAGGGGGTGGGATCAGCCCCAGCATTTT. Using reference TRBV19 and TRBJ1-5 for the parts outside the CDR3, the full variable domain is DGGITQSPKYLFRKEGQNVTLSCEQNLNHDAMYWYRQDPGQGLRLIYYSQIVNDFQKGDIAEGYSVSREKKESFPLTVTSAQKNPTAFYLCASSRGWDQPQHFGDGTRLSIL.

The chain joins TRBV11-2 to TRBJ2-6; the D gene is possibly TRBD2 (5 bases). Between the trimmed V and J ends, which lost 1 base and 5 bases, there was a span of 15 bases. Germline assignment: CDR1 SGHAT and CDR2 FQNNGV. CDR3 length equals 17 residues. The CDR3 here is CASSLVPSNLRANVLTF. CDR3 in DNA: TGTGCCAGCAGCTTAGTCCCTAGCAATTTGAGGGCCAACGTCCTGACTTTC.

The J gene is TRBJ1-1, the V gene TRBV6-5, with 9 positions matching TRBD1. The CDR3 totals 15 residues. The junction had 3 bases not matched to a gene; V was cut back by 4 bases and J by 0 bases. Germline loops: CDR1 MNHEY, CDR2 SVGAGI. CDR3 loop: CASSLQGAMNTEAFF. Here the CDR3 DNA reads TGTGCCAGCAGTTTACAGGGGGCGATGAACACTGAAGCTTTCTTT.

The rearrangement links TRBV9 to TRBJ1-2; D is unclear. Germline V gene data show CDR1 as SGDLS and CDR2 as YYNGEE. V was pared by 0 bases and J by 3 bases, with 9 bases between. This CDR3 is 14 amino acids long. DNA of the CDR3: TGTGCCAGCAGCGTAGAGGGAGATTACTATGGCTACACCTTC. Encoded protein: CASSVEGDYYGYTF.